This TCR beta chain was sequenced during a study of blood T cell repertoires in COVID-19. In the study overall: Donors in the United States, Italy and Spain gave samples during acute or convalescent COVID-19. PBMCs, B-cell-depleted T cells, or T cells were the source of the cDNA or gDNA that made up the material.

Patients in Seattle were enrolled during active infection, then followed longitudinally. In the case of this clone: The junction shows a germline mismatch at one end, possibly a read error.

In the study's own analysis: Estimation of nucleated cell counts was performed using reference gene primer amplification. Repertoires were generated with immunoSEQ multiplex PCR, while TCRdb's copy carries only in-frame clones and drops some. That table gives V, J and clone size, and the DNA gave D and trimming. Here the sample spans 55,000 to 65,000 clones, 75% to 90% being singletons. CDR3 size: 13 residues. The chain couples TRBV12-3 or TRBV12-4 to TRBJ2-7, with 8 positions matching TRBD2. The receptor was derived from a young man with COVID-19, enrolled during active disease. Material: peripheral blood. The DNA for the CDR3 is TGTGCCAGCACCACCCCAGCGGGAGAACATCCCGACTTC. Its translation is CASTTPAGEHPDF.